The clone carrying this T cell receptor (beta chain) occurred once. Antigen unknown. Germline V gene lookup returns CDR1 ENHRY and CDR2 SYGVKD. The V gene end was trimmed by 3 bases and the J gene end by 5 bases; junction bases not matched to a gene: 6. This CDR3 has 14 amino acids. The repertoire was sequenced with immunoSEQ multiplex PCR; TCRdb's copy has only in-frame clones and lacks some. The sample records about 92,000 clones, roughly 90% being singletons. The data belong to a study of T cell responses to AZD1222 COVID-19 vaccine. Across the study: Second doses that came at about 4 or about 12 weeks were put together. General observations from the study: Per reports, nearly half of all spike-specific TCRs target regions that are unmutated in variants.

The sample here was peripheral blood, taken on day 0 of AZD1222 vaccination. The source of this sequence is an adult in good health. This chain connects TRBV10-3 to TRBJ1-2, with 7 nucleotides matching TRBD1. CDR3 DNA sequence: TGTGCCATCAGTGAAGCGGGACAGACTTATGGCTACACCTTC. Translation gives CAISEAGQTYGYTF.